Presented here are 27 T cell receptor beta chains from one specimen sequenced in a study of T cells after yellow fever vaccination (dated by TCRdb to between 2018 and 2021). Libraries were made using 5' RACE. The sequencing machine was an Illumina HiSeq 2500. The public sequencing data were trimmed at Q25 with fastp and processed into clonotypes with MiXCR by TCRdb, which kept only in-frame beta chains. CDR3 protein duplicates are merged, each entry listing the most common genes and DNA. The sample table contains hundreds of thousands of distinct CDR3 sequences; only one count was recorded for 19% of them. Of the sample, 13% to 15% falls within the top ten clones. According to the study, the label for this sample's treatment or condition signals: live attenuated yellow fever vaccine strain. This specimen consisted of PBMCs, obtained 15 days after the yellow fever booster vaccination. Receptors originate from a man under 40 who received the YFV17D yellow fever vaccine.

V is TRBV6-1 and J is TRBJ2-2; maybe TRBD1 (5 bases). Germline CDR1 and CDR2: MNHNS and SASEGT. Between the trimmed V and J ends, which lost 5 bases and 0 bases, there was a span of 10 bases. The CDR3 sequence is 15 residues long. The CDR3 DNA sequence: TGTGCCAGCAGTCAACAGGATTCGAACACCGGGGAGCTGTTTTTT. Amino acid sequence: CASSQQDSNTGELFF.

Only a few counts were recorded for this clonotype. CDR3 coding DNA: TGTGCCAGCAGCGTAGAGGGACAGACCCCCTATGGCTACACCTTC. This sequence encodes CASSVEGQTPYGYTF. J is TRBJ1-2 and V is TRBV9; 7 bases align to TRBD1. V gave up 0 bases and J gave up 4 bases; unmatched junction bases: 6. The germline V gene encodes CDR1 SGDLS and CDR2 YYNGEE. This CDR3 contains 15 residues.

CDR3 loop: CASSEGPHSGNTIYF. The CDR3 DNA reads as TGTGCCAGCAGCGAGGGCCCACACTCTGGAAACACCATATATTTT. The chain has TRBV3-1 and TRBJ1-3; no clear D gene. Trimming left V 5 bases short and J 0 bases short, with 11 bases between. The CDR3 is 15 residues long. From germline, CDR1 is LGHDT and CDR2 YNNKEL (reference sequence).

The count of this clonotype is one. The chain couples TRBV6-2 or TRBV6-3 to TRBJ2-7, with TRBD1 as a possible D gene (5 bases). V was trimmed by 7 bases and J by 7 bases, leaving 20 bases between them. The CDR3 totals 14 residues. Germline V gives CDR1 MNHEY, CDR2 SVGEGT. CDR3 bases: TGTGCCAGCATCTTACGGCAGGGTGTCGGGGAGCAGTACTTC. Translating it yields CASILRQGVGEQYF.

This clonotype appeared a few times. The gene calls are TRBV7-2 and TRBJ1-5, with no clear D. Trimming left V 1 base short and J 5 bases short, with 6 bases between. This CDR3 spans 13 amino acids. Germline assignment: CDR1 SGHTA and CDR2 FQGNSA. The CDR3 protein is CASSLEKDQPQHF. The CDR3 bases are TGTGCCAGCAGCTTAGAAAAGGATCAGCCCCAGCATTTT.

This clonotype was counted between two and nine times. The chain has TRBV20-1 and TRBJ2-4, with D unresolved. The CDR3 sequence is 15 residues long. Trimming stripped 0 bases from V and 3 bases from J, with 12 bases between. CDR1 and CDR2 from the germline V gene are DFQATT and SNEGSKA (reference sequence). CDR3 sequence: CSARDKHSNKNIQYF. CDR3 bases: TGCAGTGCTAGAGATAAACACAGTAACAAAAACATTCAGTACTTC.

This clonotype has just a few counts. The CDR3 reads CASRRLAGDKETQYF. As DNA, the CDR3 is TGTGCCAGCAGGCGACTAGCGGGGGACAAGGAGACCCAGTACTTC. The chain combines TRBV7-9 with TRBJ2-5; 12 positions match TRBD2. In germline, CDR1 is SEHNR, CDR2 FQNEAQ (reference sequence). The trim removed 6 bases at V and 5 bases at J, leaving 7 bases unmatched. This CDR3 contains 15 residues.

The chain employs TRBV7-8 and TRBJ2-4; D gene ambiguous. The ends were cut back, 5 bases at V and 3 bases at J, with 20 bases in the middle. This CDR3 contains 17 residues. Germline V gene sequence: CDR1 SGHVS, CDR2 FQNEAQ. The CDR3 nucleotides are TGTGCCAGCAGCGTAGGTACATCGACATTGGGCAAAAACATTCAGTACTTC. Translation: CASSVGTSTLGKNIQYF.

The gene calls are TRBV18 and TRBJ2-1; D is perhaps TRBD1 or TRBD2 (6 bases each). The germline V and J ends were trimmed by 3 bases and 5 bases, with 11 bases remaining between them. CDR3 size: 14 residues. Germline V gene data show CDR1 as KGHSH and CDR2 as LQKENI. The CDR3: CASSPIRGDNEQFF. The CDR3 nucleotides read TGTGCCAGCTCACCCATTAGGGGGGACAATGAGCAGTTCTTC.

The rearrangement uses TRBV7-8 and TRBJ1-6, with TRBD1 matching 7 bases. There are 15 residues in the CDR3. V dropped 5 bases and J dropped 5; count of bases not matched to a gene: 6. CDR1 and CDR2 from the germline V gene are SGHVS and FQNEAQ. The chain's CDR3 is CASSGYRGDNSPLHF. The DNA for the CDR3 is TGTGCCAGCAGCGGCTACAGGGGCGATAATTCACCCCTCCACTTT.

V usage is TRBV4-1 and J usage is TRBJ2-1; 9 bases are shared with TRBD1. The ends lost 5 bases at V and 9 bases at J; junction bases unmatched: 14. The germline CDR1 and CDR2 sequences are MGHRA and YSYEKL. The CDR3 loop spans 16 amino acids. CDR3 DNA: TGCGCCAGCAGCGAAACACAGGGGGCGGAGGTGGGTGAGCAGTTCTTC. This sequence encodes CASSETQGAEVGEQFF.

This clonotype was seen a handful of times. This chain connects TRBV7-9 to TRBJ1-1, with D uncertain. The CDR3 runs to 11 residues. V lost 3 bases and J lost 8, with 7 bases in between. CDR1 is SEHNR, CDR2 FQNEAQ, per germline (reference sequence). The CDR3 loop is CASSFSREAFF. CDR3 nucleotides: TGTGCCAGCAGCTTCAGCCGAGAAGCTTTCTTT.

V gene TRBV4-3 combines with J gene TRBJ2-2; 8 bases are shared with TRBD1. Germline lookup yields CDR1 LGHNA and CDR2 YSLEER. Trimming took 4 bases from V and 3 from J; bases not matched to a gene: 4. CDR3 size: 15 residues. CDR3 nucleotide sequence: TGCGCCAGCAGCCTACAGACAGGGGACACCGGGGAGCTGTTTTTT. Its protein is CASSLQTGDTGELFF.

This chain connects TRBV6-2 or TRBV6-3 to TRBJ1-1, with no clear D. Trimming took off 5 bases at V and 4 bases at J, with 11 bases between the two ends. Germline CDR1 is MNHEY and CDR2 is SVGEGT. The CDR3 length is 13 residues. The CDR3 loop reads CASSDGRSTEAFF. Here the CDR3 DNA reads TGTGCCAGCAGTGACGGGAGGTCCACTGAAGCTTTCTTT.

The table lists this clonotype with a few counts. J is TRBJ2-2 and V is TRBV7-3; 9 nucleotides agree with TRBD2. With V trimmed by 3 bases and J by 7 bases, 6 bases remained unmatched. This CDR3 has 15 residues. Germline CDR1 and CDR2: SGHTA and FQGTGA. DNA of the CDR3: TGTGCCAGCAGCTTCTTCGCGGGAGGGTTCGGGGAGCTGTTTTTT. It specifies CASSFFAGGFGELFF.

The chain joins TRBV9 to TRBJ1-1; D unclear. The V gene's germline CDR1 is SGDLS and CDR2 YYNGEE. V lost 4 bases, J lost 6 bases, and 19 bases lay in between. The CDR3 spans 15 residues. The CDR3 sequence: CASSRDLALSSEAFF. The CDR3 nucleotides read TGTGCCAGCAGCCGGGATTTAGCATTATCGTCTGAAGCTTTCTTT. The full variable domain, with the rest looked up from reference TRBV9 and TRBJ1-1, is DSGVTQTPKHLITATGQRVTLRCSPRSGDLSVYWYQQSLDQGLQFLIQYYNGEERAKGNILERFSAQQFPDLHSELNLSSLELGDSALYFCASSRDLALSSEAFFGQGTRLTVV.

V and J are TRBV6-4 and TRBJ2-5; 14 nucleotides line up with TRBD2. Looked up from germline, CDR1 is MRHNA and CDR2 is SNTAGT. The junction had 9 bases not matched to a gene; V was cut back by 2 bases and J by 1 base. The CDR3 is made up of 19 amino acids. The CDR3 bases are TGTGCCAGCAGTGACGGAGGACTAGCGGGAGGTAACCTCCAAGAGACCCAGTACTTC. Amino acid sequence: CASSDGGLAGGNLQETQYF.

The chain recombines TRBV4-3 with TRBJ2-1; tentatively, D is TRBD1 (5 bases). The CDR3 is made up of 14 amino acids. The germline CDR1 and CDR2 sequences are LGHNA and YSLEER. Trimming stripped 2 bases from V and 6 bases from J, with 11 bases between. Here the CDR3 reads CASSQFQGSNEQFF. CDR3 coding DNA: TGCGCCAGCAGCCAATTTCAGGGAAGCAATGAGCAGTTCTTC.

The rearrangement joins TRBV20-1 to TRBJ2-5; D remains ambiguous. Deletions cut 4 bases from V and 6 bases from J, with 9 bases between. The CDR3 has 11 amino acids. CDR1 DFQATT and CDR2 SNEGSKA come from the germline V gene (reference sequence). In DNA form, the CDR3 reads TGCAGTGCTAAGGAAGGAAAGACCCAGTACTTC. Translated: CSAKEGKTQYF.

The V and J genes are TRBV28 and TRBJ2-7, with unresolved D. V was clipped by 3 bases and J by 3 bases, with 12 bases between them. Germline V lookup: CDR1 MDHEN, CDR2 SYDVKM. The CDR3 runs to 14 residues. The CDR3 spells CASSFAMMVYEQYF. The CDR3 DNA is TGTGCCAGCAGTTTTGCAATGATGGTCTACGAGCAGTACTTC.

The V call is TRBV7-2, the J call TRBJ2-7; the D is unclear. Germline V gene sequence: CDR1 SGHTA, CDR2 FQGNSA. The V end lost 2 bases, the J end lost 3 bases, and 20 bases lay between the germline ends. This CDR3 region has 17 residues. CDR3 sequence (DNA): TGTGCCAGCAGCTTATCCAGGACGTATCACAATTACTACGAGCAGTACTTC. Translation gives CASSLSRTYHNYYEQYF. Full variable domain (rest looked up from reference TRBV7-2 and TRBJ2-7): GAGVSQSPSNKVTEKGKDVELRCDPISGHTALYWYRQSLGQGLEFLIYFQGNSAPDKSGLPSDRFSAERTGGSVSTLTIQRTQQEDSAVYLCASSLSRTYHNYYEQYFGPGTRLTVT.

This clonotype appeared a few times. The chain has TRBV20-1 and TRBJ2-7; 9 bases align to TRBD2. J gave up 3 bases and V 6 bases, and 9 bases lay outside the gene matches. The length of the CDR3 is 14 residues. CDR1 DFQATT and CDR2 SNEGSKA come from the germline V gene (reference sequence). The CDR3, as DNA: TGCAGTGCGAGAAGTCTAGCGGGGAGCTACGAGCAGTACTTC. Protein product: CSARSLAGSYEQYF.

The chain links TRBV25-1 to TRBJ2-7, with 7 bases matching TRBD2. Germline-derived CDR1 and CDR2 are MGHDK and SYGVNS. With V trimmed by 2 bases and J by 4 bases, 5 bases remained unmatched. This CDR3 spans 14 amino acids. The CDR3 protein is CASSESLGRYEQYF. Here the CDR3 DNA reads TGTGCCAGCAGTGAAAGTCTCGGGAGGTACGAGCAGTACTTC.

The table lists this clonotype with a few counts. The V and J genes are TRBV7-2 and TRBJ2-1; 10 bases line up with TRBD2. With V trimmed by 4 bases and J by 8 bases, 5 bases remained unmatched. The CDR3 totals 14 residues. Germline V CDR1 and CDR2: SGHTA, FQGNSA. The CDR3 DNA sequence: TGTGCCAGCAGCTCAGCGGGAGGGCCGTATGAGCAGTTCTTC. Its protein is CASSSAGGPYEQFF. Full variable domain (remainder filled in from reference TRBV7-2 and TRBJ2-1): GAGVSQSPSNKVTEKGKDVELRCDPISGHTALYWYRQSLGQGLEFLIYFQGNSAPDKSGLPSDRFSAERTGGSVSTLTIQRTQQEDSAVYLCASSSAGGPYEQFFGPGTRLTVL.

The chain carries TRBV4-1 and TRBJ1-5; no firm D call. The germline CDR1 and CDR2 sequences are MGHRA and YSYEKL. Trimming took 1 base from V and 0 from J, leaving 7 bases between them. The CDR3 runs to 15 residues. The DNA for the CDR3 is TGCGCCAGCAGCCAAGGCCCAGCTAGCAATCAGCCCCAGCATTTT. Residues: CASSQGPASNQPQHF.

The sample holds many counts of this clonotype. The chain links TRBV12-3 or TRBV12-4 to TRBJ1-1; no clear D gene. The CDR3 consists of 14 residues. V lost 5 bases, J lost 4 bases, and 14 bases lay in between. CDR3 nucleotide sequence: TGTGCCAGCAGTCAACTAGGAATCGGCACTGAAGCTTTCTTT. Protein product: CASSQLGIGTEAFF.

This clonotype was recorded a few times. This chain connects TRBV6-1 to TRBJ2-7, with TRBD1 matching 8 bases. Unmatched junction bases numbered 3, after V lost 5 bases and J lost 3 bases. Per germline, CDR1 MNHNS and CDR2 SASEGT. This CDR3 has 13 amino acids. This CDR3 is CASSTGGVYEQYF. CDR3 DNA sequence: TGTGCCAGCAGTACAGGGGGAGTCTACGAGCAGTACTTC.